This TCR beta chain was captured by sequencing in a study of beta chain features in type 1 diabetes. Study in general: Patients looked much like healthy donors when it came to age, gender and cell yields.

This clone was observed a handful of times. Antigen: not known. Purity exceeded 95% in all sorted populations. Sequenced material consisted of expressed TCRB transcripts (all of the isolated RNA was reverse transcribed). Produced via immunoSEQ multiplex PCR; TCRdb's table is partial and in-frame only. The data contain 150,000 to 160,000 clones, 11% of them seen just once; the ten biggest clones take up over 2%. Points from the study as a whole: A PCR bias possibly favoring shorter templates would apply equally to patients and controls. Type 1 diabetes patients showed a moderate but significant shortening of TCRB CDR3s in all four CD4+ subsets.

The TCR comes from a man aged 18 to 29 in good health. The sequenced sample consisted of central memory CD4+ T cells from blood.

CDR3 DNA sequence: TGTGCCAGCAGCTTACGAGGGCTCAGTGGGGCCAACGTCCTGACTTTC. Translating gives CASSLRGLSGANVLTF. The chain carries TRBV7-8 and TRBJ2-6, with a weak D call TRBD2 (5 bases). Germline CDR1 and CDR2: SGHVS and FQNEAQ. The CDR3 totals 16 residues. The V and J ends lost 2 bases and 3 bases respectively, with 11 bases between them.